Listed here is a single T cell receptor (beta chain). Its target is unknown. This sample stems from a study of cytomegalovirus exposure and HLA in healthy donors. V lost 0 bases to trimming and J lost 2 bases, with 5 bases between them. CDR3 length equals 14 residues. Germline CDR1 reads SGHNT; CDR2 reads YENEEA. Study results and limitations: The authors later linked a missense DCLRE1C variant to TCR beta V- and J-gene trimming. An assumption of roughly uniform sequencing depth across donors underlay the presence/absence analyses.

Amplification used 60 Vbeta primers and 13 Jbeta primers. TCRdb keeps only in-frame clones here, not all; method: immunoSEQ multiplex PCR. Of roughly 180,000 clones listed, approximately 84% are singletons. The chain uses TRBV11-3 and TRBJ2-1; tentatively, D is TRBD1 (5 bases). The TCR sequence derives from a female donor in good health and CMV-seronegative. Sequences were obtained from PBMCs. The CDR3 sequence is CASSLDRAYNEQFF. As DNA, the CDR3 is TGTGCCAGCAGCTTAGACAGGGCCTACAATGAGCAGTTCTTC.